These 8 T cell receptor beta chains originate from one sample sequenced in a study of early T cells in non-severe SARS-CoV-2 infection. Using its own MiXCR run on the 5' RACE reads, TCRdb lists one record per CDR3 protein. This sample has some 27,000 distinct CDR3 sequences; 4.6% occur once, and the top ten carry 12%. Material for sequencing was whole blood. The receptors shown here come from an adult who was a healthcare worker with PCR-confirmed SARS-CoV-2 infection or an uninfected control (not recorded which).

This clonotype appeared many times. The V gene is TRBV5-4, the J gene TRBJ2-6, with 7 bases aligning to TRBD1. The ends lost 5 bases at V and 6 bases at J; junction bases unmatched: 5. The CDR3 is 14 amino acids. Germline V gives CDR1 SGHNT, CDR2 YYREEE (reference sequence). CDR3 in amino acids: CASSRQGEANVLTF. The CDR3 DNA reads as TGTGCCAGCAGTCGACAGGGTGAGGCCAACGTCCTGACTTTC.

The V and J genes are TRBV14 and TRBJ2-1; the match to TRBD1 covers 7 bases. Germline lookup yields CDR1 SGHDN and CDR2 FVKESK. V was clipped by 4 bases and J by 12 bases; unmatched bases: 12. The CDR3 runs 14 residues. CDR3 nucleotide sequence: TGTGCCAGCAGCCCTCGGACAGGAGAGGCGGGGCAGTTCTTC. Encoded protein: CASSPRTGEAGQFF.

This clonotype was counted many times. The chain uses TRBV30 and TRBJ2-7; 8 positions match TRBD1. The J segment lost 2 bases and the V segment lost 2 bases, leaving 8 bases of the junction unmatched. In germline, CDR1 is GTSNPN, CDR2 SVGIG (reference sequence). This CDR3 has 15 residues. The CDR3 protein is CAWSPPGTGPYEQYF. Written as DNA, the CDR3 is TGTGCCTGGAGTCCCCCCGGGACAGGCCCCTACGAGCAGTACTTC.

This clonotype appeared many times. The chain joins TRBV18 to TRBJ2-5; the D is unclear. V gave up 2 bases and J gave up 1 base, with 8 bases separating them. In germline, CDR1 is KGHSH, CDR2 LQKENI. CDR3 size: 14 residues. The CDR3 sequence is CASSPSAVQETQYF. The CDR3 region has the DNA TGTGCCAGCTCACCAAGTGCCGTCCAAGAGACCCAGTACTTC.

This clonotype has a count of ten or more. This sequence joins TRBV28 and TRBJ1-6; D is undetermined. Germline V gene sequence: CDR1 MDHEN, CDR2 SYDVKM. Deletions cut 0 bases from V and 10 bases from J, with 10 bases between. CDR3 length: 14 residues. The CDR3 DNA is TGTGCCAGCAGTTTATGGAGGGTTGGATCACCCCTCCACTTT. Translating gives CASSLWRVGSPLHF. The full variable domain, its missing parts supplied by reference TRBV28 and TRBJ1-6, is DVKVTQSSRYLVKRTGEKVFLECVQDMDHENMFWYRQDPGLGLRLIYFSYDVKMKEKGDIPEGYSVSREKKERFSLILESASTNQTSMYLCASSLWRVGSPLHFGNGTRLTVT.

This clonotype was seen ten or more times. V is TRBV7-2 and J is TRBJ2-5; no definite D call. Deletions cut 5 bases from V and 2 bases from J, with 9 bases between. Germline V gene data show CDR1 as SGHTA and CDR2 as FQGNSA. CDR3 length: 13 residues. CDR3 sequence: CASSRARQETQYF. DNA for the CDR3: TGTGCCAGCAGCCGGGCCAGGCAAGAGACCCAGTACTTC.

Ten or more counts support this clonotype. The chain links TRBV25-1 to TRBJ1-2; the D gene is possibly TRBD1 (6 bases). The CDR3 runs to 14 residues. Germline V gives CDR1 MGHDK, CDR2 SYGVNS. V was trimmed by 4 bases and J by 3 bases, leaving 12 bases between them. The CDR3 nucleotides are TGTGCCAGCAGTGGACTAGGGGGATACTATGGCTACACCTTC. Translating gives CASSGLGGYYGYTF.

This clonotype was counted only a few times. V gene TRBV28 combines with J gene TRBJ2-5; D possibly uses TRBD1 or TRBD2 (7 bases each). Between the trimmed V and J ends, which lost 5 bases and 5 bases, there was a span of 18 bases. This CDR3 is built from 15 residues. Germline V gene lookup returns CDR1 MDHEN and CDR2 SYDVKM. CDR3 protein: CASSPSRGGGETQYF. The CDR3 nucleotides are TGTGCCAGCAGTCCATCCAGGGGGGGCGGCGAGACCCAGTACTTC.